This T cell receptor (beta chain) was obtained from a study of T-cell memory formation after mild COVID-19. On this clonotype: The antigen is unknown.

TCRdb re-called the 5' RACE reads with MiXCR, one entry per CDR3 protein. Among 200,000 to 250,000 distinct CDR3 sequences listed, about 10% were seen once. Germline values: CDR1 DFQATT, CDR2 SNEGSKA (reference sequence). The CDR3 is 12 residues long. The V gene end was trimmed by 6 bases and the J gene end by 4 bases; junction bases not matched to a gene: 5. Study-wide results and limits: Contracting CD4+ clones sat mainly in CM and EM; CD8+ in EMRA. Pre-infection memory already had some responding clones, implying cross-reactive memory joined. The second-wave clones peaking on day 37 were not confirmed as SARS-CoV-2-specific. Contracting clones from day 15 to 85 showed balanced CD4/CD8; later expanders favored CD4+.

The receptor was isolated from a man aged 18 to 29 who had mild COVID-19 (a few samples of this study predate the infection). Cell type and time point are not known. Sequencing used PBMCs or a T cell subset sorted from them (not recorded which). J is TRBJ2-5 and V is TRBV20-1; 7 positions match TRBD2. DNA of the CDR3: TGCAGTGCGTCCCTAGCGGTAGAGACCCAGTACTTC. Translating it yields CSASLAVETQYF.